This TCR beta chain was profiled in a study of neurological immune-mediated disorders. The V gene's germline CDR1 is DFQATT and CDR2 SNEGSKA (reference sequence). V lost 2 bases to trimming and J lost 7 bases; unmatched junction nucleotides: 6. The CDR3 loop spans 14 amino acids. A total of 2 million PBMCs stored at -80 degrees C provided the unsorted libraries. Over 200 million TCR-beta sequences, together covering 15-18 subjects, were produced by every individual sequencing run that was carried out. TCRdb re-called the 5' RACE reads through MiXCR, storing one row per CDR3 protein. This table has 59,000 or so distinct CDR3 sequences, approximately 11% appearing once. Study-wide results and caveats: Patients with HTLV-1-associated myelopathy showed the most TCR clonal expansion. Those with multiple sclerosis showed the least, falling below healthy controls. Among expanded clones, no CDR3 amino acid sequences were shared across subjects, a pattern suggesting private repertoires in all groups.

This clonotype was counted at least ten times. The antigen remains unidentified. The clonotype originates from a woman aged 60-75 years with HTLV-1-associated myelopathy (HAM/TSP). The sequencing sample was made of PBMCs. The rearrangement uses TRBV20-1 and TRBJ2-7, with TRBD2 matching over 12 bases. The DNA of the CDR3 is TGCAGTGCTAGACTAGCGGGAGGGCCACAAGAGCAGTACTTC. As protein: CSARLAGGPQEQYF.